The T cell receptor (beta chain) under discussion was sequenced for a study of blood T cell repertoires in COVID-19. Study information: From the United States, Italy and Spain came samples of acute and convalescent COVID-19. T cells, B-cell-depleted T cells, or PBMCs supplied cDNA or gDNA.

As processed by the authors: How many nucleated cells were present was estimated from reference gene primer amplification. Repertoires were generated with immunoSEQ multiplex PCR, while TCRdb's copy carries only in-frame clones and drops some. V and J calls and clone size are those listed in that table; D and trimming were worked out from the DNA. In the table there are more than 70,000 clones, about three quarters of which are singletons. The CDR3 runs 14 residues. Per the germline V gene, CDR1 is SEHNR and CDR2 is FQNEAQ (reference sequence). V lost 2 bases, J lost 6 bases, and 10 bases lay in between.

The rearrangement uses TRBV7-9 and TRBJ2-2, with D possibly being TRBD2 (5 bases). Sequencing used peripheral blood. This clonotype originated in a human donor in a cohort sampled during active COVID-19. CDR3 nucleotides: TGTGCCAGCAGCTTACGTGGGAGTTCCGGGGAGCTGTTTTTT. Amino acids: CASSLRGSSGELFF.